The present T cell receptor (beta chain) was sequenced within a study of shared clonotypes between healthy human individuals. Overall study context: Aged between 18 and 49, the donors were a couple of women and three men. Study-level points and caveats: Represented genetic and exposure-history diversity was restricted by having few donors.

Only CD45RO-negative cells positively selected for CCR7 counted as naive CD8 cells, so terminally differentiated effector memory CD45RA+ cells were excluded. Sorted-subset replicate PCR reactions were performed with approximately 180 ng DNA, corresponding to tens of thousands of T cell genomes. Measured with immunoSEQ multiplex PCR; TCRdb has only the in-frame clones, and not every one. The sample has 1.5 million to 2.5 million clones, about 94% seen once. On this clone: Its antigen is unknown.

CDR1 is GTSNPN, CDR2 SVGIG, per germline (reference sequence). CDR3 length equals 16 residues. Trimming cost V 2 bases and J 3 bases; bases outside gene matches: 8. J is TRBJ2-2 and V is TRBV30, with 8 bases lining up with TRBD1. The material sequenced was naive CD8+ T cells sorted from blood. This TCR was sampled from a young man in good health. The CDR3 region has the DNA TGTGCCTGGAGTCGGGAGACAGGGGCCTACACCGGGGAGCTGTTTTTT. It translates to CAWSRETGAYTGELFF.